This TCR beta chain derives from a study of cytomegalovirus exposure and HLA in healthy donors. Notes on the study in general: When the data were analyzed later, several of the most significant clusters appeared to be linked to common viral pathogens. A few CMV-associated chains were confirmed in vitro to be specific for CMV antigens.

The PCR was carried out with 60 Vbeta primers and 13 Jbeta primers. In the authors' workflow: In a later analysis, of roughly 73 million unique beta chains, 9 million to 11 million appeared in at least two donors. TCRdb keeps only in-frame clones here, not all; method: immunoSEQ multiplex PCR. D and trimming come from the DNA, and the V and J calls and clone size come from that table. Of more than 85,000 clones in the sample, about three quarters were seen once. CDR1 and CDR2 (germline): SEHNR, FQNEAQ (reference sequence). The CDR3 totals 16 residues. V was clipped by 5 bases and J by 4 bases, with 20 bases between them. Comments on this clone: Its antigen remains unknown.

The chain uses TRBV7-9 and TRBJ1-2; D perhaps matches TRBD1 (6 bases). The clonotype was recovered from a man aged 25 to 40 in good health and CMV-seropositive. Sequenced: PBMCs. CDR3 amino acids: CASSPKGHGYGYGYTF. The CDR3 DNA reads TGTGCCAGCAGCCCAAAGGGACACGGATATGGCTATGGCTACACCTTC.